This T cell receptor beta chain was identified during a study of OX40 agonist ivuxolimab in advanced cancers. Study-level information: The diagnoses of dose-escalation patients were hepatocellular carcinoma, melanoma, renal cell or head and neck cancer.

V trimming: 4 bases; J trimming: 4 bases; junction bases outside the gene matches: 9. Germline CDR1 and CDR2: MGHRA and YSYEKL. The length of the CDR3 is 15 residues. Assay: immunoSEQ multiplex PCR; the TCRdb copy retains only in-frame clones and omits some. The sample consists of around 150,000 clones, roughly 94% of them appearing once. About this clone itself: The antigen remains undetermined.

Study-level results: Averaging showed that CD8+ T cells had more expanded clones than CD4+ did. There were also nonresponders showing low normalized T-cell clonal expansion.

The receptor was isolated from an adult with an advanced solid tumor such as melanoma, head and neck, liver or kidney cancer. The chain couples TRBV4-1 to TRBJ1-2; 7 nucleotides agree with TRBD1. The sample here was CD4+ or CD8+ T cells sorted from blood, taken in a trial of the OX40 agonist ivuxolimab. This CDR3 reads CASSRPDRASYGYTF. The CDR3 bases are TGCGCCAGCAGCCGTCCCGACAGGGCCTCCTATGGCTACACCTTC.